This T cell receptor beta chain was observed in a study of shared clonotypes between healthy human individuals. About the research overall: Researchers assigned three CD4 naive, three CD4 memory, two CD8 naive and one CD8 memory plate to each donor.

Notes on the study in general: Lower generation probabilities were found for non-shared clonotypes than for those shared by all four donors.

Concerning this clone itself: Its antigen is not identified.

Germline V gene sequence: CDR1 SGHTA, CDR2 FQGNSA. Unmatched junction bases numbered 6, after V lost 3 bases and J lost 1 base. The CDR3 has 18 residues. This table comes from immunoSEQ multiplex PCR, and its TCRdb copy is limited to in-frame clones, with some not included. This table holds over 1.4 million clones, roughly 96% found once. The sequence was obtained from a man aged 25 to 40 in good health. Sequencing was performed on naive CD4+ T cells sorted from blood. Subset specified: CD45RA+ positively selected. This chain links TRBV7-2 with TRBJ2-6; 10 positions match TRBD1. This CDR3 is CASSLTGTGVSGANVLTF. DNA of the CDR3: TGTGCCAGCAGCTTGACCGGGACAGGGGTATCTGGGGCCAACGTCCTGACTTTC.